This T cell receptor beta chain is from a study of T cell responses to AZD1222 COVID-19 vaccine. Sequenced by immunoSEQ multiplex PCR; TCRdb stores in-frame clones only, minus some. This table holds approximately 82,000 clones, roughly 90% found once. Study-level results: The donor group comprised mostly white British people and more females; the analysis possibly underestimated clonal diversity. Spike-specific TCR breadth and depth were elevated following two AZD1222 doses.

Of note for this clone: No antigen is known for it.

The CDR3 has 13 amino acids. With 0 bases removed from V and 1 base from J, the gap between germline ends came to 5 bases. Germline assignment: CDR1 SGHNT and CDR2 YYREEE (reference sequence). The V and J genes are TRBV5-4 and TRBJ2-7, with D maybe TRBD1 (5 bases). This receptor was obtained from an adult in good health. The sample here was peripheral blood, taken on day 0 of AZD1222 vaccination. This CDR3 is CASSLGQSYEQYF. The CDR3, as DNA: TGTGCCAGCAGCTTGGGACAGTCCTACGAGCAGTACTTC.